This is a list of T cell receptor beta chains from one sample in a study of T cell repertoires in aging, cancer and after chemotherapy. One entry per CDR3 protein, called by TCRdb with MiXCR from the multiplex PCR reads. This table has approximately 9,500 distinct CDR3 sequences, less than 30% appearing once. The source material was blood. These receptors all stem from a human donor in good health. CDR3s include the opening cysteine and the closing phenylalanine or tryptophan. Fields, in order: J gene, clone size, D gene, V gene, CDR3 protein, CDR3 DNA. A D gene is named only where the DNA matches it firmly. Clone size is stated in some rows and not others, as once, few, many or a class when expanded.

j_call: TRBJ2-5; clone_size: NA; d_call: TRBD2; v_call: TRBV5-4; cdr3_aa: CASSSTSAHRETQYF; cdr3_nt: TGTGCCAGCAGCTCGACTAGCGCCCACCGGGAGACCCAGTACTTC
j_call: TRBJ2-1; clone_size: few; d_call: NA; v_call: TRBV6-5; cdr3_aa: CASSSRGTNEQFF; cdr3_nt: TGTGCCAGCAGTTCGCGAGGAACGAATGAGCAGTTCTTC
j_call: TRBJ2-1; clone_size: NA; d_call: TRBD2; v_call: TRBV5-4; cdr3_aa: CASSLGLAFEQFF; cdr3_nt: TGTGCCAGCAGCTTGGGACTAGCTTTTGAGCAGTTCTTC
j_call: TRBJ1-5; clone_size: few; d_call: TRBD1; v_call: TRBV12-3/TRBV12-4; cdr3_aa: CASQDREDSNQPQHF; cdr3_nt: TGTGCCAGCCAGGACAGGGAGGATAGCAATCAGCCCCAGCATTTT
j_call: TRBJ1-4; clone_size: few; d_call: NA; v_call: TRBV18; cdr3_aa: CASSPPWLGGDEKLFF; cdr3_nt: TGTGCCAGCTCACCACCTTGGTTGGGTGGCGATGAAAAACTGTTTTTT
j_call: TRBJ2-1; clone_size: NA; d_call: TRBD2; v_call: TRBV28; cdr3_aa: CASSLSTLAAGFF; cdr3_nt: TGTGCCAGCAGTTTATCAACCCTAGCGGCGGGGTTCTTC
j_call: TRBJ1-4; clone_size: NA; d_call: NA; v_call: TRBV5-5; cdr3_aa: CASSLGLIDYKLFF; cdr3_nt: TGTGCCAGCAGCTTGGGATTGATCGATTATAAACTGTTTTTT
j_call: TRBJ2-7; clone_size: medium-sized; d_call: TRBD2; v_call: TRBV20-1; cdr3_aa: CSAEPLAGVTSYEQYF; cdr3_nt: TGCAGTGCCGAACCTTTAGCGGGAGTTACCTCCTACGAGCAGTACTTC
j_call: TRBJ2-1; clone_size: medium-sized; d_call: TRBD2; v_call: TRBV29-1; cdr3_aa: CSVEDVLATSDEQFF; cdr3_nt: TGCAGCGTTGAAGATGTCCTAGCTACTAGCGATGAGCAGTTCTTC
j_call: TRBJ1-1; clone_size: few; d_call: NA; v_call: TRBV6-5; cdr3_aa: CASLPGPNTEAFF; cdr3_nt: TGTGCCAGCCTACCTGGGCCGAACACTGAAGCTTTCTTT
j_call: TRBJ2-7; clone_size: NA; d_call: TRBD2; v_call: TRBV4-1; cdr3_aa: CASSQERREGYEQYF; cdr3_nt: TGCGCCAGCAGCCAAGAGCGACGGGAGGGGTACGAGCAGTACTTC
j_call: TRBJ2-1; clone_size: NA; d_call: NA; v_call: TRBV6-1; cdr3_aa: CASSGLADFLNEQFF; cdr3_nt: TGTGCCAGCAGTGGTTTGGCAGACTTTTTGAATGAGCAGTTCTTC
j_call: TRBJ1-2; clone_size: NA; d_call: NA; v_call: TRBV18; cdr3_aa: CASSWRGNYGYTF; cdr3_nt: TGTGCCAGCTCTTGGAGGGGTAACTATGGCTACACCTTC
j_call: TRBJ2-1; clone_size: NA; d_call: TRBD2; v_call: TRBV7-3; cdr3_aa: CASSFPERELNNEQFF; cdr3_nt: TGTGCCAGCAGCTTTCCCGAGCGGGAGTTAAACAATGAGCAGTTCTTC
j_call: TRBJ2-7; clone_size: medium-sized; d_call: NA; v_call: TRBV7-9; cdr3_aa: CASSHQAKNSYEQYF; cdr3_nt: TGTGCCAGCAGCCACCAGGCGAAAAACTCCTACGAGCAGTACTTC
j_call: TRBJ1-5; clone_size: NA; d_call: NA; v_call: TRBV19; cdr3_aa: CASSIPGVRTTRDQPQHF; cdr3_nt: TGTGCCAGTAGTATCCCGGGGGTCAGGACCACACGAGATCAGCCCCAGCATTTT
j_call: TRBJ2-7; clone_size: medium-sized; d_call: TRBD1; v_call: TRBV6-5; cdr3_aa: CASSSTGDMSYEQYF; cdr3_nt: TGTGCCAGCAGTTCGACAGGGGATATGTCCTACGAGCAGTACTTC
j_call: TRBJ1-2; clone_size: NA; d_call: TRBD1; v_call: TRBV15; cdr3_aa: CATSRDRDSYLSVFGYTF; cdr3_nt: TGTGCCACCAGCAGAGATCGGGACAGCTATTTATCCGTATTTGGCTACACCTTC
j_call: TRBJ2-3; clone_size: NA; d_call: NA; v_call: TRBV4-2; cdr3_aa: CASSRVLISPEDPDTQYF; cdr3_nt: TGTGCCAGCAGCCGAGTGTTAATTAGCCCCGAGGACCCAGATACGCAGTATTTT
j_call: TRBJ2-2; clone_size: once; d_call: NA; v_call: TRBV19; cdr3_aa: CASSKGGSDGELFF; cdr3_nt: TGTGCCAGTAGTAAGGGAGGATCGGACGGGGAGCTGTTTTTT
j_call: TRBJ2-7; clone_size: few; d_call: TRBD2; v_call: TRBV20-1; cdr3_aa: CSAKKQRDYPYEQYF; cdr3_nt: TGCAGTGCTAAAAAGCAGCGGGATTATCCCTACGAGCAGTACTTC
j_call: TRBJ2-7; clone_size: once; d_call: NA; v_call: TRBV7-9; cdr3_aa: CASSSRDLITYEQYF; cdr3_nt: TGTGCCAGCAGCTCCCGGGATCTCATCACCTACGAGCAGTACTTC
j_call: TRBJ2-1; clone_size: NA; d_call: TRBD2; v_call: TRBV15; cdr3_aa: CATSRELAGVNEQFF; cdr3_nt: TGTGCCACCAGCAGAGAACTAGCGGGAGTCAATGAGCAGTTCTTC
j_call: TRBJ1-1; clone_size: NA; d_call: NA; v_call: TRBV27; cdr3_aa: CASSPLMPERGPLNTEAFF; cdr3_nt: TGTGCCAGCAGTCCTCTTATGCCCGAACGGGGACCTTTGAACACTGAAGCTTTCTTT
j_call: TRBJ2-1; clone_size: few; d_call: NA; v_call: TRBV18; cdr3_aa: CASSPRPLLDEAEQFF; cdr3_nt: TGTGCCAGCTCACCAAGACCTCTCCTAGACGAGGCTGAGCAGTTCTTC
j_call: TRBJ1-5; clone_size: medium-sized; d_call: NA; v_call: TRBV6-1; cdr3_aa: CASVGSGYSNQPQHF; cdr3_nt: TGTGCCAGCGTGGGCAGCGGTTATAGCAATCAGCCCCAGCATTTT
j_call: TRBJ2-7; clone_size: few; d_call: NA; v_call: TRBV7-9; cdr3_aa: CASSLFIRADEQYF; cdr3_nt: TGTGCCAGCAGCTTATTTATCCGGGCGGACGAGCAGTACTTC
j_call: TRBJ1-2; clone_size: medium-sized; d_call: NA; v_call: TRBV6-1; cdr3_aa: CASSERRNDGYTF; cdr3_nt: TGTGCCAGCAGTGAAAGACGTAACGATGGCTACACCTTC
j_call: TRBJ1-5; clone_size: NA; d_call: NA; v_call: TRBV10-3; cdr3_aa: CAISYGGDRPQHF; cdr3_nt: TGTGCCATCAGTTACGGGGGGGATAGGCCCCAGCATTTT
j_call: TRBJ2-5; clone_size: few; d_call: NA; v_call: TRBV10-1; cdr3_aa: CASSAGTAGETQYF; cdr3_nt: TGCGCCAGCAGTGCAGGGACCGCGGGGGAGACCCAGTACTTC
j_call: TRBJ2-2; clone_size: NA; d_call: NA; v_call: TRBV6-2/TRBV6-3; cdr3_aa: CASSHTGTNTGELFF; cdr3_nt: TGTGCCAGCAGCCATACAGGGACGAACACCGGGGAGCTGTTTTTT
j_call: TRBJ2-7; clone_size: few; d_call: NA; v_call: TRBV6-1; cdr3_aa: CASSEEMGVPGEQYF; cdr3_nt: TGTGCCAGCAGTGAAGAAATGGGGGTTCCGGGCGAGCAGTACTTC
j_call: TRBJ2-7; clone_size: medium-sized; d_call: NA; v_call: TRBV6-5; cdr3_aa: CASSYRGADEQYF; cdr3_nt: TGTGCCAGCAGTTATAGGGGGGCGGACGAGCAGTACTTC
j_call: TRBJ2-6; clone_size: NA; d_call: TRBD1; v_call: TRBV15; cdr3_aa: CATSRTTGDGANVLTF; cdr3_nt: TGTGCCACCAGCAGAACTACAGGGGACGGGGCCAACGTCCTGACTTTC
j_call: TRBJ1-1; clone_size: NA; d_call: NA; v_call: TRBV28; cdr3_aa: CASIYGDTEALF; cdr3_nt: TGTGCCAGCATTTACGGGGATACTGAAGCTCTCTTT
j_call: TRBJ2-7; clone_size: medium-sized; d_call: NA; v_call: TRBV29-1; cdr3_aa: CSVEGESSYEQYF; cdr3_nt: TGCAGCGTTGAAGGGGAGAGCTCCTACGAGCAGTACTTC
j_call: TRBJ2-5; clone_size: few; d_call: TRBD1; v_call: TRBV18; cdr3_aa: CASSPRMAGGIQETQYF; cdr3_nt: TGTGCCAGCTCACCACGGATGGCAGGGGGCATTCAAGAGACCCAGTACTTC
j_call: TRBJ1-1; clone_size: few; d_call: NA; v_call: TRBV20-1; cdr3_aa: CSARSRDRSEIGEAFF; cdr3_nt: TGCAGTGCTAGATCCAGGGATCGCTCAGAGATCGGTGAAGCTTTCTTT
j_call: TRBJ1-4; clone_size: few; d_call: NA; v_call: TRBV5-6; cdr3_aa: CASSLLGWGEKLFF; cdr3_nt: TGTGCCAGCAGCTTGCTGGGATGGGGAGAAAAACTGTTTTTT
j_call: TRBJ2-4; clone_size: NA; d_call: TRBD2; v_call: TRBV5-5; cdr3_aa: CANSLDGTTIDF; cdr3_nt: TGTGCCAACAGCTTGGACGGGACTACTATCGACTTC
j_call: TRBJ1-6; clone_size: medium-sized; d_call: NA; v_call: TRBV27; cdr3_aa: CASSLLGGSNSPLHF; cdr3_nt: TGTGCCAGCAGTCTCCTTGGGGGCAGCAATTCACCCCTCCACTTT
j_call: TRBJ1-2; clone_size: few; d_call: NA; v_call: TRBV5-1; cdr3_aa: CASSLTQSNGYTF; cdr3_nt: TGCGCCAGCAGCTTGACACAATCGAACGGCTACACCTTC
j_call: TRBJ2-7; clone_size: medium-sized; d_call: NA; v_call: TRBV20-1; cdr3_aa: CSARVDTAYEQYF; cdr3_nt: TGCAGTGCTAGAGTCGACACAGCCTACGAGCAGTACTTC
j_call: TRBJ2-5; clone_size: NA; d_call: NA; v_call: TRBV19; cdr3_aa: CASSSSSQETQYF; cdr3_nt: TGTGCCAGTAGTAGCAGTTCGCAAGAGACCCAGTACTTC
j_call: TRBJ2-3; clone_size: few; d_call: NA; v_call: TRBV7-6; cdr3_aa: CASSVDNIGGVTPDTQYF; cdr3_nt: TGTGCCAGCAGCGTAGATAACATAGGGGGAGTGACACCAGATACGCAGTATTTT
j_call: TRBJ2-3; clone_size: NA; d_call: NA; v_call: TRBV29-1; cdr3_aa: CSVEAGRGEDTQYF; cdr3_nt: TGCAGCGTAGAGGCCGGAAGGGGTGAAGATACGCAGTATTTT
j_call: TRBJ1-5; clone_size: NA; d_call: NA; v_call: TRBV15; cdr3_aa: CATSGQYDQPQHF; cdr3_nt: TGTGCCACCAGCGGTCAATATGATCAGCCCCAGCATTTT
j_call: TRBJ2-1; clone_size: NA; d_call: TRBD1; v_call: TRBV5-1; cdr3_aa: CASSRTGSSYNEQFF; cdr3_nt: TGCGCCAGCAGCAGGACAGGAAGCTCCTACAATGAGCAGTTCTTC
j_call: TRBJ2-2; clone_size: few; d_call: NA; v_call: TRBV20-1; cdr3_aa: CSAKWGQSNTGELFF; cdr3_nt: TGCAGTGCAAAGTGGGGACAATCGAACACCGGGGAGCTGTTTTTT
j_call: TRBJ2-7; clone_size: medium-sized; d_call: TRBD2; v_call: TRBV6-5; cdr3_aa: CASSYSGGRSYEQYF; cdr3_nt: TGTGCCAGCAGTTACTCGGGAGGGAGGTCCTACGAGCAGTACTTC
j_call: TRBJ2-2; clone_size: few; d_call: NA; v_call: TRBV7-3; cdr3_aa: CASSPPQQAGELFF; cdr3_nt: TGTGCCAGCAGCCCACCCCAGCAGGCCGGGGAGCTGTTTTTT
j_call: TRBJ2-2; clone_size: NA; d_call: NA; v_call: TRBV12-3/TRBV12-4; cdr3_aa: CASTLDGDTGELFF; cdr3_nt: TGTGCCAGCACCTTGGACGGTGACACCGGGGAGCTGTTTTTT